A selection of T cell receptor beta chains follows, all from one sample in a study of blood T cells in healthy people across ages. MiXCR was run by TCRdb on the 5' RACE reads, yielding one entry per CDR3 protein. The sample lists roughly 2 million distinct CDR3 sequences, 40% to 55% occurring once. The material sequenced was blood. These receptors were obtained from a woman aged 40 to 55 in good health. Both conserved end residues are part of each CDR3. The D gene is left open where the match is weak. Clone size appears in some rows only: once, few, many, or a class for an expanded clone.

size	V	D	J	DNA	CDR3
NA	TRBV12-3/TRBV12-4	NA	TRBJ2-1	TGTGCCAGCGGTAAGCGGAATGTGCAGTTCTTC	CASGKRNVQFF
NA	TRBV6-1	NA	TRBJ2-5	TGTGCCAGCAGTGAAGGCGTCGGAGGTATCGAGACCCAGTACTTC	CASSEGVGGIETQYF
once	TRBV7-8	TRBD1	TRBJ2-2	TGTGCCAGCAGCACCACAGGGGGCAACACCGGGGAGCTGTTTTTT	CASSTTGGNTGELFF
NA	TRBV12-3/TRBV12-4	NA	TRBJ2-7	TGTGCCAGCGCGAATGGCCGCTCCTACAATGAGCAGTACTTC	CASANGRSYNEQYF
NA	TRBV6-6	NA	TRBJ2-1	TGTGCCAGCAACCAACAGGGCCTGACCTCCTCCTACAATGAGCAGTTCTTC	CASNQQGLTSSYNEQFF
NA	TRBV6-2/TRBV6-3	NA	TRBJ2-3	TGTGCCAGCAGTTACTCTGTGGCGGTCGAAGATACGCAGTATTTT	CASSYSVAVEDTQYF
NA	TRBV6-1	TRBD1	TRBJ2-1	TGTGCCAGCAGTAAGGACAGGGTATACAATGAGCAGTTCTTC	CASSKDRVYNEQFF
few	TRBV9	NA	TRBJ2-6	TGTGCCAGCAGCGCCATGACCTTTAGCTCTGGGGCCAACGTCCTGACTTTC	CASSAMTFSSGANVLTF
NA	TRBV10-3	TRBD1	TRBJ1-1	TGTGCCAACCGACAGGGCCACACTGAAGCTTTCTTT	CANRQGHTEAFF
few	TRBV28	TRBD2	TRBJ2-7	TGTGCCAGCAGTTTTTCTAGCGGTAACTACGAGCAGTACTTC	CASSFSSGNYEQYF
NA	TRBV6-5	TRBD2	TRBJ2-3	TGTGCCAGCAGCCGACCGGGACTAGGGTCAGATACGCAGTATTTT	CASSRPGLGSDTQYF
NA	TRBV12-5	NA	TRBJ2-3	TGTGCTAGTGGTTTATGCGCGGGCGCGGGAGATACGCAGTATTTT	CASGLCAGAGDTQYF
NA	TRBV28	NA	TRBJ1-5	TGTGCCAGCAAAATAATTTGGCCGAATCAGCCCCAGCATTTT	CASKIIWPNQPQHF
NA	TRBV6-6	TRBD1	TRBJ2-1	TGTGCCAGCAGGAAGGGGGCACATGAGCAGTTCTTC	CASRKGAHEQFF
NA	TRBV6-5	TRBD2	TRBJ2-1	TGTGCCAGCAGTTACCTGGGGGGCGGGGGGCCTACAAATGAGCAGTTCTTC	CASSYLGGGGPTNEQFF
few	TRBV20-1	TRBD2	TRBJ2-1	TGCAGTGCTAGGCTAGCGGGGCCCTACAATGAGCAGTTCTTC	CSARLAGPYNEQFF
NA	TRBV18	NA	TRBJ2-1	TGTGCCAGCTCACCGGTGGGGGGCTACGGCAATGAGCAGTTCTTC	CASSPVGGYGNEQFF
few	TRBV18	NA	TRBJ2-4	TGTGCCAGCTCACCCGAGTGGGTCAAAAACATTCAGTACTTC	CASSPEWVKNIQYF
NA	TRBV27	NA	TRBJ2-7	TGTGCCAGCAGTGTAGGTGTGTCAGTAAGGACCGAGCAGTACTTC	CASSVGVSVRTEQYF
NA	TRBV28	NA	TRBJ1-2	TGTGCCAGCAGTTTTCTTCGGGGGGGCTACACCTTC	CASSFLRGGYTF
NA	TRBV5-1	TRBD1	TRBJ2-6	TGCGCCAGCAGCCCCGACAGGGGGAACTCTGGGGCCAACGTCCTGACTTTC	CASSPDRGNSGANVLTF
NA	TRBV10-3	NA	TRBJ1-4	TGTGCCATCAGTGACAGGGAGGATGAAAAACTGTTTTTT	CAISDREDEKLFF
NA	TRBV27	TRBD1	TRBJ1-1	TGTGCCAGCAGTTTCGGACAGGGGATCGATAGTAACACTGAAGCTTTCTTT	CASSFGQGIDSNTEAFF
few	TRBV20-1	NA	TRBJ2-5	TGCAGTGCTGACGTGGTGGCGACGTGGGAGACCCAGTACTTC	CSADVVATWETQYF
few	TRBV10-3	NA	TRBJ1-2	TGTGCCATCGGGACAACCACTGATGGCTACACCTTC	CAIGTTTDGYTF
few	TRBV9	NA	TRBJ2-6	TGTGCCAGCAGCGTTTACCTATCTGGGGCCTCTGGGGCCAACGTCCTGACTTTC	CASSVYLSGASGANVLTF
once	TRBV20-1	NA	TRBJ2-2	TGCAGTGCTACCGATAACACTGACGGGGAGCTGTTTTTT	CSATDNTDGELFF
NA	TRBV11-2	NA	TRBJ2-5	TGTGCCAGCAGCTTAGATCTGGGGGAGTTGGAGACCCAGTACTTC	CASSLDLGELETQYF
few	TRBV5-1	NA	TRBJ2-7	TGCGCCAGCAGCTTGGAAATTAGTGGTCTCTACGAGCAGTACTTC	CASSLEISGLYEQYF
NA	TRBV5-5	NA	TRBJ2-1	TGTGCCAGCAGCTTGACTATGACGCCGACTGACAATGAGCAGTTCTTC	CASSLTMTPTDNEQFF
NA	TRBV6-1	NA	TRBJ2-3	TGTGCCAGCAGTTGGGGCAAGGACACAGATACGCAGTATTTT	CASSWGKDTDTQYF
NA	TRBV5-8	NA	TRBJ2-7	TGTGCCAGCAGCTTGGTGGCCAGGGTTGTTTACGAGCAGTACTTC	CASSLVARVVYEQYF